This T cell receptor beta chain was captured by sequencing in a study of T-cell memory formation after mild COVID-19. Study in general: The TCR clusters were mostly specific to one donor. General study points: CD4+ contracting clones lay mainly in CM and EM, CD8+ ones in EMRA.

This CDR3 comprises 15 residues. Trimming removed 8 bases from V and 6 bases from J; junction bases left unmatched: 12. Germline V gene lookup returns CDR1 MNHEY and CDR2 SVGEGT. In its sample, this clonotype was seen a few times. Its specificity is unknown. The 5'RACE method, run with constant-segment primers, produced TCR alpha and TCR beta cDNA libraries (carrying sample barcodes and UMIs). MiXCR, run by TCRdb on the 5' RACE reads, gives a single entry per CDR3 protein. The sample has around 80,000 distinct CDR3 sequences; approximately 15% are singletons. The rearrangement links TRBV6-2 or TRBV6-3 to TRBJ2-2, with 7 bases aligning to TRBD1. This clonotype was sampled from an adult woman who had mild COVID-19 (a few samples of this study predate the infection). Cell type and time point are not known. The sample was PBMCs or a T cell subset sorted from them (not recorded which). Here the CDR3 reads CASVPGTVEAGELFF. DNA for the CDR3: TGTGCCAGCGTCCCCGGGACAGTCGAAGCCGGGGAGCTGTTTTTT.